This entry lists 5 T cell receptor beta chains sequenced from one sample in a study of CD8+CD57+ T cells in acquired aplastic anemia. Researchers used genomic DNA as the template to profile TCR beta VDJ and CDR3. One entry per CDR3 protein, called by TCRdb with MiXCR from the reads. The data show under 200,000 distinct CDR3 sequences, approximately 40% seen once. The sequencing input was sorted CD4+, CD8+, or CD8+CD57+ T cells (not recorded which) from PBMCs. These receptors came from a human donor in good health.

At least ten counts were recorded for this clonotype. The chain employs TRBV20-1 and TRBJ2-2, with D perhaps matching TRBD1 or TRBD2 (5 bases each). The CDR3 has 16 amino acids. CDR1 and CDR2 from the germline V gene are DFQATT and SNEGSKA (reference sequence). Trimming left V 3 bases short and J 1 base short, with 15 bases between. The CDR3, as DNA: TGCAGTGCTAGGGGGCAAATCCGGGGGAACACCGGGGAGCTGTTTTTT. Protein sequence: CSARGQIRGNTGELFF.

This clonotype was recorded many times. This chain uses TRBV10-1 with TRBJ2-2; no reliable D call. The germline CDR1 and CDR2 sequences are WNHNN and SYGVQD (reference sequence). This CDR3 contains 14 residues. Trimming left V 6 bases short and J 1 base short, with 9 bases between. This CDR3 is CASRPTGNTGELFF. Written as DNA, the CDR3 is TGCGCCAGCAGACCGACGGGGAACACCGGGGAGCTGTTTTTT.

The chain employs TRBV20-1 and TRBJ2-7; 7 bases line up with TRBD1. After removal of 0 bases from V and 2 bases from J, the junction contained 7 bases not matched to a gene. Per germline, CDR1 DFQATT and CDR2 SNEGSKA (reference sequence). CDR3 length equals 15 residues. CDR3 nucleotides: TGCAGTGCTAGAGATTCGGTAGGGGGCCCCTACGAGCAGTACTTC. Protein product: CSARDSVGGPYEQYF.

This chain links TRBV10-3 with TRBJ1-1, with a possible D match to TRBD1 (5 bases). Germline-derived CDR1 and CDR2 are ENHRY and SYGVKD. The CDR3 runs to 11 residues. The V gene lost 10 bases and the J gene lost 5 bases, with 11 bases spanning the gap. The DNA of the CDR3 is TGTGCCAGCAGGGTGGGAACTGAAGCTTTCTTT. It is translated as CASRVGTEAFF.

The chain couples TRBV2 to TRBJ2-7, with TRBD1 matching over 7 bases. The J segment lost 4 bases and the V segment lost 8 bases, leaving 20 bases of the junction unmatched. The germline gives CDR1 SNHLY, CDR2 FYNNEI. The CDR3 loop spans 17 amino acids. The chain's CDR3 is CASWGSDTGTAVYEQYF. The CDR3 DNA reads TGTGCCAGCTGGGGTTCGGACACCGGGACAGCCGTTTACGAGCAGTACTTC.